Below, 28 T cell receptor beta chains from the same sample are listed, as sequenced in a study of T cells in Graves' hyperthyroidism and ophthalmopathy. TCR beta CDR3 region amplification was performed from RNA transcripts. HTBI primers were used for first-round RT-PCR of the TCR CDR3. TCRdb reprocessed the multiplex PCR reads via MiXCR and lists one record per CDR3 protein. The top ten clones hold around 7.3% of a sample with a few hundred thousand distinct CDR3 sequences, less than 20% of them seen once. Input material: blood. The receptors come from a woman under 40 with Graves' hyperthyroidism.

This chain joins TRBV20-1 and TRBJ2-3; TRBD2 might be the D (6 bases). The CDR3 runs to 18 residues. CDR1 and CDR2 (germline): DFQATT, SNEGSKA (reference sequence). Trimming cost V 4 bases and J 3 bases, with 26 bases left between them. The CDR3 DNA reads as TGCAGTGCTAAGACCGGGATTAGCGGAGGTTGGGAAACAGATACGCAGTATTTT. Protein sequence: CSAKTGISGGWETDTQYF.

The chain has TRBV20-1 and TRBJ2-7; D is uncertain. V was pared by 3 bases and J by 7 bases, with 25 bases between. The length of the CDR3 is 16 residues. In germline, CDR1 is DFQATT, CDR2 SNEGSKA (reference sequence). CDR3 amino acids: CSARVFRFGPPGEQYF. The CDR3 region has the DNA TGCAGTGCTAGGGTTTTCCGTTTTGGCCCCCCTGGGGAGCAGTACTTC.

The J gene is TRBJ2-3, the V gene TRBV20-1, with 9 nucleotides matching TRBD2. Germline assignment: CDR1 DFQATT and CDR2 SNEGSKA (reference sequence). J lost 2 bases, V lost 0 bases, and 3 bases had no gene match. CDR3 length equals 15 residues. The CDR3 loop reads CSARDQRGATDTQYF. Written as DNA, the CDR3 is TGCAGTGCTAGAGATCAGCGGGGGGCCACAGATACGCAGTATTTT.

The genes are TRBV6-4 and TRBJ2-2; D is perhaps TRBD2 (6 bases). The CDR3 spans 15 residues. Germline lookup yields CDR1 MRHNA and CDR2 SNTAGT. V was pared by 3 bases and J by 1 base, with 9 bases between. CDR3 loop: CASSELAENTGELFF. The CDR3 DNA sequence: TGTGCCAGCAGTGAACTAGCTGAGAACACCGGGGAGCTGTTTTTT.

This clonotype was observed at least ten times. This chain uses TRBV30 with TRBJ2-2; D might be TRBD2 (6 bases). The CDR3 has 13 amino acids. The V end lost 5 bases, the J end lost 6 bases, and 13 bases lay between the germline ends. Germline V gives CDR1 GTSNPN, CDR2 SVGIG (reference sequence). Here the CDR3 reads CAWGLSGAGELFF. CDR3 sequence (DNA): TGTGCCTGGGGCCTCTCGGGGGCCGGGGAGCTGTTTTTT.

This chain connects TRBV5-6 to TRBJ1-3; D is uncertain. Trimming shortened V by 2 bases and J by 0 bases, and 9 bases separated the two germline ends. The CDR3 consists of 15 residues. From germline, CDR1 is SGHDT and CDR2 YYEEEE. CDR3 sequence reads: CASSLTDLSGNTIYF. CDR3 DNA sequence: TGTGCCAGCAGCTTAACGGACCTCTCTGGAAACACCATATATTTT. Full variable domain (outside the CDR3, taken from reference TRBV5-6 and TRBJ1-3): DAGVTQSPTHLIKTRGQQVTLRCSPKSGHDTVSWYQQALGQGPQFIFQYYEEEERQRGNFPDRFSGHQFPNYSSELNVNALLLGDSALYLCASSLTDLSGNTIYFGEGSWLTVV.

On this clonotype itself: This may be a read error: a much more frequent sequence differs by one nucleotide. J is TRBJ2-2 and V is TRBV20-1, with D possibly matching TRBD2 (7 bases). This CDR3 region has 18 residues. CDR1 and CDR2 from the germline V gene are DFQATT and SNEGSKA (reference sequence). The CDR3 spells CSAKTPFKGGGNTRELFF. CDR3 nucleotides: TGCAGTGCTAAAACCCCATTTAAAGGGGGAGGGAACACCAGGGAGCTGTTTTTT.

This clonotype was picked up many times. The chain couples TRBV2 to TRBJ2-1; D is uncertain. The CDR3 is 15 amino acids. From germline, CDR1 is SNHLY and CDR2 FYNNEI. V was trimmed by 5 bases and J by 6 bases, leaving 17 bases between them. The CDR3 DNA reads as TGTGCCAGCAGTACCTCAGGTCTCGGCGGCAATGAGCAGTTCTTC. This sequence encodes CASSTSGLGGNEQFF.

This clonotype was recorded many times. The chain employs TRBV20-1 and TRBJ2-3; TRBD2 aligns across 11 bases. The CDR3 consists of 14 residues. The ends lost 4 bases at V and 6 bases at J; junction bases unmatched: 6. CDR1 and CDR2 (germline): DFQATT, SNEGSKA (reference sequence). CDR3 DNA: TGCAGTGCTACCCCGACTAGCGGGACGGATACGCAGTATTTT. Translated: CSATPTSGTDTQYF.

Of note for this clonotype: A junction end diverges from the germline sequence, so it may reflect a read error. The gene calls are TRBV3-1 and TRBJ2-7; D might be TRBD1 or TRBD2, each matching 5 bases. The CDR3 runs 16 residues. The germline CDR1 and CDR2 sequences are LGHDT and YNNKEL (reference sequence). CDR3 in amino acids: CASSLGIRTHPYEQYF. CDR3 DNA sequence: TGCGCCAGCAGCCTCGGGATTAGGACACATCCCTACGAGCAGTACTTC.

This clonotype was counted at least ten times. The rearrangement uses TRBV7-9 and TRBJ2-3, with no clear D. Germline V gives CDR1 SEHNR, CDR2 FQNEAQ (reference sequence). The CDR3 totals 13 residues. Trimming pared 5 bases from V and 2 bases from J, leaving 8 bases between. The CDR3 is CASSLVLTDTQYF. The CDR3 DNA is TGTGCCAGCAGCCTGGTACTCACAGATACGCAGTATTTT.

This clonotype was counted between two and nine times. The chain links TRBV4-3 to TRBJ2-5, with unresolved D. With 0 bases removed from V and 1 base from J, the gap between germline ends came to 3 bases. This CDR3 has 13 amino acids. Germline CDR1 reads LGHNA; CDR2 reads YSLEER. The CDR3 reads CASSQEGQETQYF. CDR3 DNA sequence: TGCGCCAGCAGCCAAGAAGGCCAAGAGACCCAGTACTTC.

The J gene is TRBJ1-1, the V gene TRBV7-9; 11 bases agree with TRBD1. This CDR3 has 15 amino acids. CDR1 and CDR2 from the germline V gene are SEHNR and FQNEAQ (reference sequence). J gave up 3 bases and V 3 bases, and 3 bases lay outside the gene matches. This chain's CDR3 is CASSLRTGGHTEAFF. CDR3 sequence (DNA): TGTGCCAGCAGCTTGCGGACAGGGGGCCACACTGAAGCTTTCTTT.

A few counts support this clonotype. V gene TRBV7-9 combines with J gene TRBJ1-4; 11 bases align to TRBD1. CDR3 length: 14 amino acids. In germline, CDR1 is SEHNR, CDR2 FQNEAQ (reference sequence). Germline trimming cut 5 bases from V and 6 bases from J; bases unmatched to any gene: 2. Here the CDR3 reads CASSRTGGDEKLFF. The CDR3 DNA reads TGTGCCAGCAGCCGGACAGGGGGCGATGAAAAACTGTTTTTT.

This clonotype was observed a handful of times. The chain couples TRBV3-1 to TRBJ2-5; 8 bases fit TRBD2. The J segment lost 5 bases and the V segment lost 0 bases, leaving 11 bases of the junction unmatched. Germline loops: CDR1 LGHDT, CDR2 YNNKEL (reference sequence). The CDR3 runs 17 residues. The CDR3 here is CASSQDISGRGVETQYF. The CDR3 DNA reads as TGTGCCAGCAGCCAAGATATCAGCGGGAGAGGGGTGGAGACCCAGTACTTC.

The CDR3 sequence: CASSLGPPGELFF. CDR3 DNA sequence: TGTGCCAGCAGTTTGGGGCCCCCCGGGGAGCTGTTTTTT. The rearrangement joins TRBV12-3 or TRBV12-4 to TRBJ2-2; D is perhaps TRBD1 (5 bases). The V and J ends lost 3 bases and 6 bases respectively, with 8 bases between them. CDR3 length equals 13 residues.

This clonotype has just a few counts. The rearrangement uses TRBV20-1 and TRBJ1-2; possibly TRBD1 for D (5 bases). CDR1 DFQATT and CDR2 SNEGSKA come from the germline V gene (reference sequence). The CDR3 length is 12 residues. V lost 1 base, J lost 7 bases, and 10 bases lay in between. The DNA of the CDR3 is TGCAGTGCTAGAGTAGGGGATTCTGGCTACACCTTC. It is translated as CSARVGDSGYTF.

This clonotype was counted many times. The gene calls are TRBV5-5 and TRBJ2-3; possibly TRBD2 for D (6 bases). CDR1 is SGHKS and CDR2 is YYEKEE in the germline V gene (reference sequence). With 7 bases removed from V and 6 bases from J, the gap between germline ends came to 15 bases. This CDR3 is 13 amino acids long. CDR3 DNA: TGTGCCAGCTCGCTTGGAGGGGCTGATACGCAGTATTTT. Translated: CASSLGGADTQYF.

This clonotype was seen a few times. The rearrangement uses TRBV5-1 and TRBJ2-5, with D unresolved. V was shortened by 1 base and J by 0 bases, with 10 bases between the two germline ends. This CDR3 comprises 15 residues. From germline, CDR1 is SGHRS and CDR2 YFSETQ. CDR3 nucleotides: TGCGCCAGCAGCTTGAGTGGGCGCAACCAAGAGACCCAGTACTTC. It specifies CASSLSGRNQETQYF.

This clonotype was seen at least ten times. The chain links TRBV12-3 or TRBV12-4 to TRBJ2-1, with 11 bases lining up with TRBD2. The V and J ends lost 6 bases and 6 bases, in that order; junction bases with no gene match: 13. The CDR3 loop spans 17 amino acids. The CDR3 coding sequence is TGTGCCAGCAGCCCCCTCACGGGGACTAGCGGAGTCAATGAGCAGTTCTTC. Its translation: CASSPLTGTSGVNEQFF.

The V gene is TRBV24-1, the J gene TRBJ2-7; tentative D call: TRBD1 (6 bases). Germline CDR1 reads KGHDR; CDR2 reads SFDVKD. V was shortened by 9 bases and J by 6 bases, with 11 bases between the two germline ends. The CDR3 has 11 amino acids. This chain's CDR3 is CATAGQIEQYF. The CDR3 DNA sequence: TGTGCCACCGCCGGACAGATCGAGCAGTACTTC.

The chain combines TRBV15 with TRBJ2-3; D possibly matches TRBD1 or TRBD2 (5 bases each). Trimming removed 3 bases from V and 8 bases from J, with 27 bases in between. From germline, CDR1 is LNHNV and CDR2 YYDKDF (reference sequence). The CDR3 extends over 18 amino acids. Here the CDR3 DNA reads TGTGCCACCAGCAGGGACGAGAGTCCCCTAGAGGGGATACGTACGCAGTATTTT. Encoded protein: CATSRDESPLEGIRTQYF.

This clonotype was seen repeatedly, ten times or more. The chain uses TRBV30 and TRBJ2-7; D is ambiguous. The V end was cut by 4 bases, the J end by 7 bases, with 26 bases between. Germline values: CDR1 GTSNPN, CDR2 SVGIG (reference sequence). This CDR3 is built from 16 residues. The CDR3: CAWNYRTPGFAREQYF. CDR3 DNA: TGTGCCTGGAATTACAGAACGCCGGGTTTCGCGAGAGAGCAGTACTTC.

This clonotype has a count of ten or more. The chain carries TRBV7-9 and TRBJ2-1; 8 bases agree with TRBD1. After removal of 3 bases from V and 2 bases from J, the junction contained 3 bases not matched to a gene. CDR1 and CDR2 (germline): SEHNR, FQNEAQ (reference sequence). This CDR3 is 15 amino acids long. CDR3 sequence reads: CASSFLTGAYNEQFF. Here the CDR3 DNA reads TGTGCCAGCAGCTTTCTGACAGGGGCCTACAATGAGCAGTTCTTC.

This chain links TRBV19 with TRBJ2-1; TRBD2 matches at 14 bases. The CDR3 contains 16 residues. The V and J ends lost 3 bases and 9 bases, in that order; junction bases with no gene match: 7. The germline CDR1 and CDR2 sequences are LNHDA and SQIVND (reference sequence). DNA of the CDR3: TGTGCCAGTAGTATCACCGGGACTAGCGGGAGCTCTGAGCAGTTCTTC. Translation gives CASSITGTSGSSEQFF.

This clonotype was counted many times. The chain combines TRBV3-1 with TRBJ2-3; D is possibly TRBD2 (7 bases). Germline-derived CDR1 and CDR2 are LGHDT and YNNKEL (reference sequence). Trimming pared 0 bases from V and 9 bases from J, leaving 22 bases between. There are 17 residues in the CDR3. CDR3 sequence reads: CASSQDAAGAESKTQYF. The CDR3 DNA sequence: TGTGCCAGCAGCCAAGATGCGGCGGGGGCTGAGTCGAAAACGCAGTATTTT.

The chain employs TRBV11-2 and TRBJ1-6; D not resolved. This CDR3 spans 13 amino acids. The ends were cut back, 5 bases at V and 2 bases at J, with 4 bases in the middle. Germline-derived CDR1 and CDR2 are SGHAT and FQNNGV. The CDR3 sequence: CASSPPYNSPLHF. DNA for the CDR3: TGTGCCAGCAGCCCCCCCTATAATTCACCCCTCCACTTT.

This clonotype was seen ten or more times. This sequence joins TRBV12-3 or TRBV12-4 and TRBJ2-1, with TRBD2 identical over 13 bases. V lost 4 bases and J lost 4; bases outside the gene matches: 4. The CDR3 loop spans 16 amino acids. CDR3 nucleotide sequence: TGTGCCAGCAGTTCCCGGACTAGCGGGGGATACAATGAGCAGTTCTTC. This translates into CASSSRTSGGYNEQFF.